The 22 T cell receptor beta chains listed next were all sequenced from one sample in a study of OX40 agonist ivuxolimab in advanced cancers. Clones were sequenced by immunoSEQ multiplex PCR, and TCRdb holds only the in-frame ones, with some missing. The sample shows over 55,000 clones, 65% to 85% of them seen only once. This specimen consisted of CD4+ or CD8+ T cells sorted from blood, obtained in a trial of the OX40 agonist ivuxolimab. The receptors originated from an adult with an advanced solid tumor such as melanoma, head and neck, liver or kidney cancer.

V usage is TRBV7-2 and J usage is TRBJ1-1; D is perhaps TRBD1 (5 bases). This CDR3 contains 13 residues. V was pared by 5 bases and J by 5 bases, with 12 bases between. Germline values: CDR1 SGHTA, CDR2 FQGNSA. The CDR3 sequence: CASSPGRETEAFF. The CDR3 coding sequence is TGTGCCAGCAGCCCAGGGAGGGAGACTGAAGCTTTCTTT. Full variable domain (rest looked up from reference TRBV7-2 and TRBJ1-1): GAGVSQSPSNKVTEKGKDVELRCDPISGHTALYWYRQSLGQGLEFLIYFQGNSAPDKSGLPSDRFSAERTGGSVSTLTIQRTQQEDSAVYLCASSPGRETEAFFGQGTRLTVV.

The CDR3 nucleotides read TGTGCCAGCTCACCAACGGTTAACTATGGCTACACCTTC. It specifies CASSPTVNYGYTF. The chain is built from TRBV18 and TRBJ1-2; no clear D gene. V lost 2 bases, J lost 1 base, and 5 bases lay in between. The CDR3 has 13 residues. Germline V gene lookup returns CDR1 KGHSH and CDR2 LQKENI.

The V gene is TRBV2, the J gene TRBJ1-6; D is undetermined. The CDR3 is 13 residues long. V lost 6 bases to trimming and J lost 5 bases, with 8 bases between them. CDR1 is SNHLY, CDR2 FYNNEI, per germline. The CDR3 DNA is TGTGCCAGCAGGTATCAGGATAATTCACCCCTCCACTTT. Its protein is CASRYQDNSPLHF.

The CDR3 DNA reads TGTGCCAGTAGCCCGGGACAGGTTACGAACACCGGGGAGCTGTTTTTT. Its protein product is CASSPGQVTNTGELFF. The genes are TRBV19 and TRBJ2-2; 8 bases match TRBD1. V shed 6 bases and J 0 bases; nucleotides not matched to a gene: 6. This CDR3 region has 16 residues. Germline lookup yields CDR1 LNHDA and CDR2 SQIVND (reference sequence).

The V gene is TRBV6-6, the J gene TRBJ1-4; 9 bases line up with TRBD1. V was pared by 0 bases and J by 7 bases, with 3 bases of the junction left unmatched. This CDR3 region has 15 residues. The V gene's germline CDR1 is MNHNY and CDR2 SVGAGI (reference sequence). Here the CDR3 reads CASSYSGTGPEKLFF. Here the CDR3 DNA reads TGTGCCAGCAGTTACTCGGGGACAGGGCCTGAAAAACTGTTTTTT.

The chain uses TRBV27 and TRBJ1-2, with 9 bases aligning to TRBD1. V was clipped by 2 bases and J by 8 bases; unmatched bases: 6. The CDR3 runs to 14 residues. Looked up from germline, CDR1 is MNHEY and CDR2 is SMNVEV (reference sequence). CDR3 DNA sequence: TGTGCCAGCAGTTTAAATGGACAGGGGACCGGCTACACCTTC. It yields the protein CASSLNGQGTGYTF.

V is TRBV7-9 and J is TRBJ2-3, with D possibly TRBD2 on 6 matching bases. Trimming cost V 5 bases and J 1 base, with 13 bases left between them. This CDR3 contains 15 residues. Germline assignment: CDR1 SEHNR and CDR2 FQNEAQ (reference sequence). CDR3 bases: TGTGCCAGCAGCCCCCCGGGACTTCGCACAGATACGCAGTATTTT. As protein: CASSPPGLRTDTQYF.

The V and J genes are TRBV6-6 and TRBJ1-3; maybe TRBD1 (6 bases). Germline V gives CDR1 MNHNY, CDR2 SVGAGI (reference sequence). V shed 5 bases and J shed 3 bases, with 17 bases lying between them. The CDR3 spans 16 residues. The CDR3 DNA follows: TGTGCCAGCAGTAGCGACGACAGGCAATATGGAAACACCATATATTTT. Encoded protein: CASSSDDRQYGNTIYF.

The gene calls are TRBV11-3 and TRBJ2-6; D might be TRBD1 (5 bases). V lost 1 base and J lost 0, with 10 bases in between. This CDR3 has 17 residues. From germline, CDR1 is SGHNT and CDR2 YENEEA. Written as DNA, the CDR3 is TGTGCCAGCAGCTTAGCTGGGGCGAGCTCTGGGGCCAACGTCCTGACTTTC. Its translation: CASSLAGASSGANVLTF. The full variable domain, rest sourced from reference TRBV11-3 and TRBJ2-6, is EAGVVQSPRYKIIEKKQPVAFWCNPISGHNTLYWYLQNLGQGPELLIRYENEEAVDDSQLPKDRFSAERLKGVDSTLKIQPAELGDSAVYLCASSLAGASSGANVLTFGAGSRLTVL.

The chain carries TRBV5-6 and TRBJ2-5; D might be TRBD2 (6 bases). The CDR3 is made up of 14 amino acids. Germline V gene lookup returns CDR1 SGHDT and CDR2 YYEEEE. Trimming removed 4 bases at V and 5 bases at J, with 15 bases between. The chain's CDR3 is CASSNPGVGETQYF. CDR3 DNA: TGTGCCAGCAGCAATCCGGGAGTAGGGGAGACCCAGTACTTC.

This chain joins TRBV15 and TRBJ2-3, with TRBD2 matching 13 bases. The CDR3 is 17 residues long. The V and J ends lost 0 bases and 5 bases, in that order; junction bases with no gene match: 5. Germline CDR1 and CDR2: LNHNV and YYDKDF (reference sequence). The CDR3 loop is CATSRDLTSGRQDTQYF. CDR3 sequence (DNA): TGTGCCACCAGCAGAGATCTGACTAGCGGGAGGCAAGATACGCAGTATTTT.

The chain employs TRBV11-3 and TRBJ1-5; D gene unclear. CDR1 and CDR2 (germline): SGHNT, YENEEA. Trimming stripped 2 bases from V and 0 bases from J, with 2 bases between. The CDR3 is made up of 13 amino acids. CDR3 residues: CASSLSSNQPQHF. CDR3 bases: TGTGCCAGCAGCTTATCTAGCAATCAGCCCCAGCATTTT.

V is TRBV5-1 and J is TRBJ2-5; the D gene is possibly TRBD1 (6 bases). CDR3 size: 14 residues. Between the trimmed V and J ends, which lost 0 bases and 10 bases, there was a span of 16 bases. Germline V lookup: CDR1 SGHRS, CDR2 YFSETQ. CDR3 residues: CASSLVAGAVIQYF. The CDR3 nucleotides read TGCGCCAGCAGCTTGGTCGCAGGGGCAGTGATCCAGTACTTC.

The rearrangement uses TRBV28 and TRBJ1-4; a possible D gene is TRBD1 (6 bases). With 9 bases removed from V and 4 bases from J, the gap between germline ends came to 18 bases. Germline V gives CDR1 MDHEN, CDR2 SYDVKM. The CDR3 is made up of 15 amino acids. The CDR3 loop is CASQPLGAGNEKLFF. Here the CDR3 DNA reads TGTGCCAGTCAACCCCTGGGGGCTGGTAATGAAAAACTGTTTTTT.

The rearrangement links TRBV25-1 to TRBJ2-1; 7 positions match TRBD2. The CDR3 has 15 amino acids. Germline CDR1 is MGHDK and CDR2 is SYGVNS. Trimming took 9 bases from V and 10 from J; bases not matched to a gene: 18. The CDR3 DNA follows: TGTGCCAGTAGGCCCCCCCTAGCGGTCCTGGGGGAGCAGTTCTTC. This sequence encodes CASRPPLAVLGEQFF.

V usage is TRBV19 and J usage is TRBJ2-7; 11 bases match TRBD2. The CDR3 loop spans 15 amino acids. Per germline, CDR1 LNHDA and CDR2 SQIVND (reference sequence). V dropped 1 base and J dropped 9; count of bases not matched to a gene: 8. The CDR3 DNA reads TGTGCCAGTAGTATAGCGTCTAGCGGGAGGCGTGGGCAGTACTTC. This encodes CASSIASSGRRGQYF.

This chain joins TRBV5-4 and TRBJ2-2, with TRBD2 matching over 9 bases. The length of the CDR3 is 17 residues. Germline V gene sequence: CDR1 SGHNT, CDR2 YYREEE (reference sequence). V lost 4 bases, J lost 7 bases, and 14 bases stayed unmatched. The CDR3 DNA reads TGTGCCAGCAGCCCGGGGCTAGCGGGACACGGGGGCGGGGAGCTGTTTTTT. Encoded protein: CASSPGLAGHGGGELFF.

The chain is built from TRBV27 and TRBJ2-3; 8 nucleotides align to TRBD2. V was clipped by 2 bases and J by 0 bases; unmatched bases: 4. The CDR3 totals 16 residues. Germline CDR1 and CDR2: MNHEY and SMNVEV (reference sequence). CDR3 DNA sequence: TGTGCCAGCAGTTTAATAGCGGGAATCAGCACAGATACGCAGTATTTT. Translated: CASSLIAGISTDTQYF.

Details on this clone: This specimen includes other DNA sequences encoding the same CDR3. The V call is TRBV7-2, the J call TRBJ2-7; 12 bases are shared with TRBD1. V was clipped by 4 bases and J by 4 bases; unmatched bases: 5. The CDR3 runs 15 residues. The germline CDR1 and CDR2 sequences are SGHTA and FQGNSA. The CDR3 nucleotides read TGTGCCAGCAGCTCCGGGACAGGGGGCTTTTACGAGCAGTACTTC. The encoded protein is CASSSGTGGFYEQYF.

CDR3 region: CASSGTSNSNQPQHF. The CDR3 nucleotides are TGTGCCAGCAGTGGGACAAGCAATAGCAATCAGCCCCAGCATTTT. The genes are TRBV2 and TRBJ1-5; possible D gene TRBD1, 5 bases. Germline lookup yields CDR1 SNHLY and CDR2 FYNNEI. The CDR3 has 15 amino acids. Trimming took off 4 bases at V and 0 bases at J, with 10 bases between the two ends.

The rearrangement joins TRBV6-6 to TRBJ1-1; 7 positions agree with TRBD1. Germline loops: CDR1 MNHNY, CDR2 SVGAGI (reference sequence). Germline trimming cut 5 bases from V and 5 bases from J; bases unmatched to any gene: 5. The CDR3 sequence is 13 residues long. In nucleotides, the CDR3 is TGTGCCAGCAGTAGACAGGGTTGGACTGAAGCTTTCTTT. It specifies CASSRQGWTEAFF.

The rearrangement links TRBV7-2 to TRBJ2-5, with 7 bases aligning to TRBD1. There are 15 residues in the CDR3. Germline-derived CDR1 and CDR2 are SGHTA and FQGNSA. V gave up 5 bases and J gave up 5 bases; unmatched junction bases: 11. This CDR3 is CASSPQTGWGETQYF. As DNA, the CDR3 is TGTGCCAGCAGCCCGCAGACAGGGTGGGGGGAGACCCAGTACTTC. Filled out from reference TRBV7-2 and TRBJ2-5, the complete variable domain reads GAGVSQSPSNKVTEKGKDVELRCDPISGHTALYWYRQSLGQGLEFLIYFQGNSAPDKSGLPSDRFSAERTGGSVSTLTIQRTQQEDSAVYLCASSPQTGWGETQYFGPGTRLLVL.